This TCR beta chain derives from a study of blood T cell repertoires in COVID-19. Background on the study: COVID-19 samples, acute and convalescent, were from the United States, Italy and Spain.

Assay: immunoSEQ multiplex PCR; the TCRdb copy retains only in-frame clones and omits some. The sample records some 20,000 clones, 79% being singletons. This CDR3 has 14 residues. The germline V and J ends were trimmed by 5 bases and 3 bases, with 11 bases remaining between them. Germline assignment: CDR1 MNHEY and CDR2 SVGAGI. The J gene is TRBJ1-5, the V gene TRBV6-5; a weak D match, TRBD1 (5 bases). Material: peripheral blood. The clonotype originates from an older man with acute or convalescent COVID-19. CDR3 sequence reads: CASSKRQTNQPQHF. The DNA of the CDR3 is TGTGCCAGCAGTAAACGACAGACCAATCAGCCCCAGCATTTT.